This is a list of T cell receptor beta chains from one sample in a study of cytomegalovirus exposure and HLA in healthy donors. TCRdb keeps only in-frame clones here, not all; method: immunoSEQ multiplex PCR. The sample shows 190,000 or so clones, about four fifths of them seen only once. The specimen was PBMCs. The receptor set was obtained from a boy between 2 and 15 years old in good health and CMV-seronegative. Both conserved end residues are part of each CDR3. A D gene is named only where the DNA matches it firmly. Expanded clones get a size class; other rows say once, few or many, or leave the size out.

v_call	j_call	d_call	clone_size	cdr3_aa	cdr3_nt
TRBV10-3	TRBJ2-5	.	.	CAIRGEETQYF	TGTGCCATCAGAGGGGAAGAGACCCAGTACTTC
TRBV7-3	TRBJ1-1	.	.	CASSPGHRNTEAFF	TGTGCCAGCAGCCCCGGACACCGGAACACTGAAGCTTTCTTT
TRBV9	TRBJ1-1	TRBD1	once	CASSAQGAPKMNTEAFF	TGTGCCAGCAGCGCCCAGGGGGCGCCGAAAATGAACACTGAAGCTTTCTTT
TRBV18	TRBJ1-4	.	.	CASSRGQGLNLNEKLFF	TGTGCCAGCTCACGCGGCCAGGGCCTTAACCTTAATGAAAAACTGTTTTTT
TRBV9	TRBJ2-1	TRBD2	.	CASSAHRGTSGRNEQFF	TGTGCCAGCAGCGCCCACCGCGGGACTAGCGGCCGCAATGAGCAGTTCTTC
TRBV6-1	TRBJ1-2	TRBD1	.	CASEVRGLGYTF	TGTGCCAGCGAGGTCAGGGGGCTTGGCTACACCTTC
TRBV2	TRBJ2-7	TRBD2	.	CASKPGGYYEQYF	TGTGCCAGCAAGCCCGGGGGGTACTACGAGCAGTACTTC
TRBV27	TRBJ1-6	.	.	CASSFFGQSSAYSPLHF	TGTGCCAGCAGTTTCTTCGGACAGTCCTCAGCGTATTCACCCCTCCACTTT
TRBV10-3	TRBJ1-2	.	.	CAISPTVMGYTF	TGTGCCATCAGTCCCACGGTAATGGGCTACACCTTC
TRBV5-1	TRBJ2-1	TRBD2	few	CASQIAGGHEQFF	TGCGCCAGCCAAATAGCGGGGGGTCACGAGCAGTTCTTC
TRBV7-9	TRBJ1-1	TRBD1	.	CASTQNRGNHTEAFF	TGTGCCAGCACCCAAAACAGGGGGAACCACACTGAAGCTTTCTTT
TRBV6-1	TRBJ1-4	TRBD1	.	CASRVPGQGREKLFF	TGTGCCAGCAGAGTACCGGGACAGGGCCGTGAAAAACTGTTTTTT
TRBV5-1	TRBJ2-7	.	.	CASSSTGYEQYF	TGCGCCAGCAGCTCGACGGGTTACGAGCAGTACTTC
TRBV10-3	TRBJ1-1	.	.	CAIRGSEGWDQRNTEAFF	TGTGCCATCAGGGGTTCGGAGGGATGGGACCAACGGAACACTGAAGCTTTCTTT
TRBV4-3	TRBJ2-7	.	few	CASSQDLFRGFAYEQYF	TGCGCCAGCAGCCAAGATCTTTTCCGCGGCTTTGCCTACGAGCAGTACTTC
TRBV29-1	TRBJ2-1	TRBD1	few	CSVGPSITGGFNEQFF	TGCAGCGTTGGTCCCTCCATAACAGGGGGATTCAATGAGCAGTTCTTC
TRBV13	TRBJ1-2	.	.	CATNLRIVLGGYTF	TGTGCCACCAACCTCAGGATAGTGTTAGGAGGCTACACCTTC
TRBV7-9	TRBJ1-1	TRBD1	.	CASSPTGRQVLNTEAFF	TGTGCCAGCAGCCCGACAGGGCGCCAGGTTTTGAACACTGAAGCTTTCTTT
TRBV15	TRBJ2-1	.	.	CATSRVLAETYNEQFF	TGTGCCACCAGCAGAGTGTTAGCGGAAACCTACAATGAGCAGTTCTTC
TRBV11-2	TRBJ2-2	.	once	CASTLTGVNTGELFF	TGTGCCAGCACCCTTACGGGGGTGAACACCGGGGAGCTGTTTTTT
TRBV9	TRBJ1-1	.	.	CASSVEPGNTEAFF	TGTGCCAGCAGCGTAGAACCGGGGAACACTGAAGCTTTCTTT
TRBV4-3	TRBJ1-6	.	.	CASSQDRRPPLHF	TGCGCCAGCAGCCAAGATCGCAGGCCACCCCTCCACTTT
TRBV6-5	TRBJ2-7	TRBD1	.	CASSRTGEYEQYF	TGTGCCAGCAGTAGGACAGGGGAGTACGAGCAGTACTTC
TRBV5-4	TRBJ2-1	TRBD1	once	CASSYRQGGHNEQFF	TGTGCCAGCAGCTACCGACAGGGGGGACACAATGAGCAGTTCTTC
TRBV13	TRBJ2-7	.	.	CASSLEQGSYEQYF	TGTGCCAGCAGCTTAGAACAGGGCTCCTACGAGCAGTACTTC
TRBV25-1	TRBJ1-1	TRBD1	.	CASSPTGVDTEAFF	TGTGCCAGCAGCCCGACAGGGGTCGACACTGAAGCTTTCTTT
TRBV7-2	TRBJ2-1	TRBD1	.	CASSLQGASWYNEQFF	TGTGCCAGCAGCCTACAGGGGGCGTCGTGGTACAATGAGCAGTTCTTC
TRBV19	TRBJ2-3	TRBD2	once	CASSAFGAGGGTDTQYF	TGTGCCAGTAGTGCCTTTGGAGCGGGGGGGGGCACAGATACGCAGTATTTT
TRBV4-1	TRBJ2-5	TRBD1	.	CASSQGGTGQETQYF	TGCGCCAGCAGCCAAGGGGGGACAGGCCAAGAGACCCAGTACTTC
TRBV7-9	TRBJ1-2	.	.	CASSFDSSLRGYTF	TGTGCCAGCAGCTTCGACAGCTCCCTCCGGGGCTACACCTTC
TRBV2	TRBJ1-2	.	.	CASSIKPGHPQTF	TGTGCCAGCAGTATTAAACCGGGACATCCACAGACCTTC
TRBV5-1	TRBJ1-1	.	.	CASSWGETTEAFF	TGCGCCAGCAGCTGGGGGGAGACGACTGAAGCTTTCTTT
TRBV9	TRBJ2-2	TRBD2	.	CASSVAPTSGGTGELFF	TGTGCCAGCAGCGTAGCCCCGACTAGCGGGGGCACCGGGGAGCTGTTTTTT
TRBV15	TRBJ2-3	.	.	CATSTWDFTDTQYF	TGTGCCACCAGCACTTGGGACTTCACAGATACGCAGTATTTT
TRBV4-1	TRBJ1-2	TRBD1	.	CASSRLTGKGSYGYTF	TGCGCCAGCAGCCGCCTGACAGGGAAAGGGAGCTATGGCTACACCTTC
TRBV4-3	TRBJ2-7	TRBD1	.	CASSRGTGGYEQYF	TGCGCCAGCAGCCGAGGGACAGGGGGCTACGAGCAGTACTTC
TRBV29-1	TRBJ2-3	TRBD1	.	CSVWRGTGSNTQYF	TGCAGCGTTTGGCGGGGGACAGGGTCAAATACGCAGTATTTT
TRBV6-5	TRBJ1-1	.	once	CASTTTGTLWTEAFF	TGTGCCAGCACTACGACAGGCACTTTGTGGACTGAAGCTTTCTTT
TRBV6-5	TRBJ2-7	TRBD1	.	CASGDRAGSYEQYF	TGTGCCAGCGGAGACAGGGCAGGATCCTACGAGCAGTACTTC
TRBV25-1	TRBJ1-2	TRBD1	.	CASSDWRDRETGGYTF	TGTGCCAGCAGTGACTGGCGGGACAGGGAGACGGGGGGCTACACCTTC
TRBV7-2	TRBJ1-3	.	.	CASSLRFGAGNTIYF	TGTGCCAGCAGCTTAAGGTTCGGGGCTGGAAACACCATATATTTT
TRBV21-1	TRBJ2-1	.	.	CASSPQAGNEQFF	TGTGCCAGCAGCCCCCAGGCCGGCAATGAGCAGTTCTTC
TRBV25-1	TRBJ1-2	TRBD1	once	CASSEEGQGAGYTF	TGTGCCAGCAGTGAGGAGGGACAGGGGGCTGGCTACACCTTC
TRBV4-1	TRBJ2-3	TRBD1	.	CASSFTGTGYRSSTDTQYF	TGCGCCAGCAGTTTTACCGGGACAGGGTATCGTTCCAGCACAGATACGCAGTATTTT
TRBV19	TRBJ1-6	TRBD1	.	CASSIQGGNSPLHF	TGTGCCAGTAGTATACAGGGGGGTAATTCACCCCTCCACTTT
TRBV11-2	TRBJ2-2	.	.	CASRRNTGELFF	TGTGCCAGCAGGCGGAACACCGGGGAGCTGTTTTTT
TRBV7-2	TRBJ2-2	TRBD1	.	CASPLYLAGGANTGELFF	TGTGCCAGCCCTCTTTATCTGGCAGGGGGCGCCAACACCGGGGAGCTGTTTTTT
TRBV5-1	TRBJ2-7	.	.	CASSPGGVPSYEQYF	TGCGCCAGCAGCCCGGGCGGGGTACCCTCCTACGAGCAGTACTTC
TRBV7-2	TRBJ2-2	.	.	CASSLGGPANTGELFF	TGTGCCAGCAGCTTAGGGGGCCCCGCGAACACCGGGGAGCTGTTTTTT
TRBV18	TRBJ2-7	.	.	CASSPTGYEQYF	TGTGCCAGCTCACCGACAGGCTACGAGCAGTACTTC
TRBV2	TRBJ1-2	.	.	CASSEVGRGYTF	TGTGCCAGCAGTGAAGTGGGCCGTGGCTACACCTTC
TRBV7-2	TRBJ2-1	TRBD1	.	CASSSTGVYNEQFF	TGTGCCAGCAGCTCGACAGGGGTCTACAATGAGCAGTTCTTC
TRBV27	TRBJ2-3	.	.	CASSFFSYTDTQYF	TGTGCCAGCAGTTTTTTCAGTTACACAGATACGCAGTATTTT
TRBV9	TRBJ1-5	.	.	CASSATGGPQHF	TGTGCCAGCAGCGCGACCGGCGGTCCCCAGCATTTT
TRBV19	TRBJ1-6	.	.	CASSLQGRSSYNSPLHF	TGTGCCAGTAGTCTACAGGGACGGAGCTCCTATAATTCACCCCTCCACTTT